This passage covers 9 T cell receptor beta chains from one sample sequenced in a study of blood T cell repertoires in COVID-19. The table came from immunoSEQ multiplex PCR; TCRdb's copy has only in-frame clones and leaves some out. The table lists about 200,000 clones, around 82% of them singletons. The sequenced sample was PBMCs or T cells enriched from blood (not recorded which). The receptors stem from a man aged 40-49 years who had recovered from COVID-19.

The V and J genes are TRBV14 and TRBJ2-5; 10 bases line up with TRBD1. The CDR3 extends over 14 amino acids. Germline assignment: CDR1 SGHDN and CDR2 FVKESK. The V gene end was trimmed by 8 bases and the J gene end by 1 base; junction bases not matched to a gene: 4. CDR3: CASARDRGQETQYF. The CDR3 nucleotides are TGTGCCAGCGCCCGGGACAGGGGCCAAGAGACCCAGTACTTC. The variable domain in full, with the rest retrieved from reference TRBV14 and TRBJ2-5, is EAGVTQFPSHSVIEKGQTVTLRCDPISGHDNLYWYRRVMGKEIKFLLHFVKESKQDESGMPNNRFLAERTGGTYSTLKVQPAELEDSGVYFCASARDRGQETQYFGPGTRLLVL.

V usage is TRBV5-4 and J usage is TRBJ2-3; TRBD1 aligns across 7 bases. The length of the CDR3 is 15 residues. Germline V lookup: CDR1 SGHNT, CDR2 YYREEE (reference sequence). With 2 bases clipped from V and 1 base from J, the junction kept 4 bases outside the gene matches. CDR3 residues: CASSLSGQGTDTQYF. For the CDR3, the DNA is TGTGCCAGCAGCTTATCAGGACAGGGCACAGATACGCAGTATTTT.

This sequence joins TRBV27 and TRBJ2-1; 11 bases map to TRBD2. This CDR3 is 21 amino acids long. V trimming: 11 bases; J trimming: 0 bases; junction bases outside the gene matches: 24. Germline CDR1 MNHEY, CDR2 SMNVEV (reference sequence). CDR3 bases: TGTGCCCTCCGCCCAGGGGGCCAATCTAGCGGGAGGTGTAGCTCCTACAATGAGCAGTTCTTC. Protein: CALRPGGQSSGRCSSYNEQFF.

The chain is built from TRBV3-1 (or the pseudogene TRBV3-2) and TRBJ2-1, with TRBD2 identical over 11 bases. V shed 6 bases, J shed 5 bases, and the junction held 6 bases outside the gene matches. The CDR3 runs 15 residues. Germline V gene data show CDR1 as LGHDT and CDR2 as YNNKEL (reference sequence). The CDR3 region has the DNA TGTGCCAGCAGACACCCGGGACTAGCGGACAATGAGCAGTTCTTC. Protein product: CASRHPGLADNEQFF.

The chain couples TRBV4-2 to TRBJ2-1, with 13 positions matching TRBD2. Unmatched junction bases numbered 7, after V lost 4 bases and J lost 7 bases. Germline CDR1 reads LGHNA; CDR2 reads YNFKEQ. CDR3 length: 16 amino acids. CDR3 nucleotides: TGTGCCAGCAGCCGGGAACTAGCGGGAGGGGAAAATGAGCAGTTCTTC. Protein sequence: CASSRELAGGENEQFF.

The rearrangement uses TRBV30 and TRBJ2-2, with 9 positions matching TRBD2. Trimming removed 1 base from V and 6 bases from J; junction bases left unmatched: 9. This CDR3 region has 16 residues. Germline lookup yields CDR1 GTSNPN and CDR2 SVGIG (reference sequence). This CDR3 reads CAWSGKLAGSSGELFF. In DNA, the CDR3 is TGTGCCTGGAGTGGAAAGCTAGCGGGGAGTTCCGGGGAGCTGTTTTTT. Full variable domain (remainder filled in from reference TRBV30 and TRBJ2-2): SQTIHQWPATLVQPVGSPLSLECTVEGTSNPNLYWYRQAAGRGLQLLFYSVGIGQISSEVPQNLSASRPQDRQFILSSKKLLLSDSGFYLCAWSGKLAGSSGELFFGEGSRLTVL.

The chain recombines TRBV13 with TRBJ1-2; 12 bases line up with TRBD1. This CDR3 comprises 17 residues. V was clipped by 5 bases and J by 4 bases; unmatched bases: 11. The germline CDR1 and CDR2 sequences are PRHDT and FYEKMQ (reference sequence). In nucleotides, the CDR3 is TGTGCCAGCAGCGCGGGACAGGGGGCCCCCTGGATCTATGGCTACACCTTC. This encodes CASSAGQGAPWIYGYTF.

The J gene is TRBJ1-1, the V gene TRBV6-5; 8 bases line up with TRBD1. Trimming cost V 6 bases and J 4 bases; bases outside gene matches: 4. CDR1 and CDR2 (germline): MNHEY, SVGAGI. This CDR3 contains 13 residues. DNA for the CDR3: TGTGCCAGCAGACAGGGGGTACTCACTGAAGCTTTCTTT. Translation: CASRQGVLTEAFF.

This chain uses TRBV6-5 with TRBJ2-1; D might be TRBD2 (6 bases). Germline-derived CDR1 and CDR2 are MNHEY and SVGAGI. Trimming removed 5 bases from V and 4 bases from J, with 15 bases in between. The CDR3 sequence is 15 residues long. CDR3: CASSPRDSIYNEQFF. CDR3 in DNA: TGTGCCAGCAGTCCCCGGGACTCGATTTACAATGAGCAGTTCTTC.